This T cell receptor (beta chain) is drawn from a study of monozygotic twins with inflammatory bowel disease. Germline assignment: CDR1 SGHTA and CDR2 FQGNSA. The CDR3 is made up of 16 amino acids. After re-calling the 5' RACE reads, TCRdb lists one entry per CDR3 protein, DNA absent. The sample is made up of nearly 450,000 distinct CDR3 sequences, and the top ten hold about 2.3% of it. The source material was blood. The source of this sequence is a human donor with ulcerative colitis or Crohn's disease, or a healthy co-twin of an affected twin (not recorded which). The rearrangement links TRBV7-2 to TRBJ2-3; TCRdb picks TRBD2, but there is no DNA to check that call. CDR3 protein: CASSIRGTSGADTQYF. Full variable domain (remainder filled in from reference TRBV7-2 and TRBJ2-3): GAGVSQSPSNKVTEKGKDVELRCDPISGHTALYWYRQSLGQGLEFLIYFQGNSAPDKSGLPSDRFSAERTGGSVSTLTIQRTQQEDSAVYLCASSIRGTSGADTQYFGPGTRLTVL.